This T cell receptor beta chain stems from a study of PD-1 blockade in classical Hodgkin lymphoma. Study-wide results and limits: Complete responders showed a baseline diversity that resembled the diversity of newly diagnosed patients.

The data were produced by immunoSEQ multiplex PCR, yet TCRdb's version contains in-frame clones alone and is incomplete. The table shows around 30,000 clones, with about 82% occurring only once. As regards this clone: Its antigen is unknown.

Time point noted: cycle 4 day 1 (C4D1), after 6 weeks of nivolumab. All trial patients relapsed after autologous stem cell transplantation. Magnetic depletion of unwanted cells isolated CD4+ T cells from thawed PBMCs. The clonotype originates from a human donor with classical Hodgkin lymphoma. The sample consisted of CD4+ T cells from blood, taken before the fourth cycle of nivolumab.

The CDR3 DNA is TGTGCCAGCAGCTTAGTTACGGGTAGCTACGAGCAGTACTTC. It is translated as CASSLVTGSYEQYF. The J gene is TRBJ2-7, the V gene TRBV7-8; D is unclear. CDR3 size: 14 residues. Germline V lookup: CDR1 SGHVS, CDR2 FQNEAQ. V was cut by 1 base and J by 3 bases, with 10 bases left in between. Using reference TRBV7-8 and TRBJ2-7 for the parts outside the CDR3, the full variable domain is GAGVSQSPRYKVAKRGQDVALRCDPISGHVSLFWYQQALGQGPEFLTYFQNEAQLDKSGLPSDRFFAERPEGSVSTLKIQRTQQEDSAVYLCASSLVTGSYEQYFGPGTRLTVT.